This TCR beta chain was obtained from a study of CD8 T cells in Susac syndrome. A few counts support this clonotype. Germline assignment: CDR1 MNHNS and CDR2 SASEGT. V lost 7 bases and J lost 1, with 8 bases in between. This CDR3 has 12 amino acids. Reverse transcription of about 0.45 to 1 ug RNA was carried out with random hexamers. MiXCR, run by TCRdb on the immunoSEQ multiplex PCR reads, gives a single entry per CDR3 protein. The repertoire has more than 85,000 distinct CDR3 sequences, approximately 96% of them found once; the top ten carry 0.09% to 0.1%. The clonotype was recovered from a human donor in good health. Sequencing input: CD4+ T cells from PBMCs. This sequence joins TRBV6-1 and TRBJ2-7, with D tentatively TRBD2 (5 bases). CDR3 amino acids: CASTGGSYEQYF. DNA of the CDR3: TGTGCCAGCACGGGCGGGTCCTACGAGCAGTACTTC.